This T cell receptor beta chain was sequenced for a study of CD8 T cells in Susac syndrome. TEMRA cells were enriched by FACS, and CD4+ and CD8+ T cells were negatively isolated. When the RNA was reverse transcribed, random hexamers were used with an input of roughly 0.5 to 1 ug. TCRdb recomputed calls from the immunoSEQ multiplex PCR reads with MiXCR, one row per CDR3 protein. The sample yields approximately 230,000 distinct CDR3 sequences, about 93% seen once. The germline CDR1 and CDR2 sequences are GTSNPN and SVGIG (reference sequence). V lost 0 bases, J lost 10 bases, and 15 bases lay in between. The CDR3 has 13 amino acids.

The sequenced material came from CD4+ T cells from PBMCs. V usage is TRBV30 and J usage is TRBJ1-1; perhaps TRBD1 as D (5 bases). This clonotype was obtained from a human donor with multiple sclerosis. The CDR3 loop reads CAWSVLEIGAAFF. The CDR3 nucleotides are TGTGCCTGGAGTGTACTGGAAATCGGGGCAGCTTTCTTT.